This paragraph covers one T cell receptor (beta chain) sequence. Its antigen remains unidentified. The CDR3 extends over 16 amino acids. Germline V gives CDR1 SEHNR, CDR2 FQNEAQ (reference sequence). The junction had 9 bases not matched to a gene; V was cut back by 4 bases and J by 3 bases. The sequenced template was cDNA made from the entire isolated RNA. Using immunoSEQ multiplex PCR, the repertoire was profiled, and TCRdb retains in-frame clones only, with some absent. The sample has fewer than 350,000 clones, 15% seen once; the top ten hold 0.015% to 0.019%. The data derive from a study of beta chain features in type 1 diabetes. Study information: The examined sorted cells totaled around 100,000,000 across samples.

The study, taken as a whole, reports: All four CD4+ subsets of Type 1 diabetes patients contained TCRB CDR3s that were moderately but significantly shorter. PCR might preferentially amplify shorter templates, equally in patients and controls. The study found that naive, central memory and Treg TCRB repertoires appeared more similar in patients than in healthy donors.

This clonotype was sampled from a man aged 18 to 29 with type 1 diabetes. The chain is built from TRBV7-9 and TRBJ2-3, with TRBD1 matching over 8 bases. The sequenced sample was naive CD4+ T cells from blood. The CDR3 loop is CASSSFRDRSTDTQYF. CDR3 bases: TGTGCCAGCAGCTCGTTCCGGGACAGGAGTACAGATACGCAGTATTTT.